This TCR beta chain is from a study of technical replicates of blood from a few donors (dated by TCRdb to about 2017). This clone was found a few times. This clone's antigen is unknown. The input lacks base qualities; no much larger clone sits a single base away. Library prep was done by the immunoSEQ multiplex PCR assay. TCRdb limited this immuneACCESS table to in-frame rearrangements with V and J called. A share of clones is missing; checked studies link under half to unresolved V genes, and the rest is unexplained. Across this sample there are some 48,000 clones, with roughly nine tenths seen only once. About 3.9% of the sample belongs to the ten largest clones. The receptor was isolated from a human donor in good health. Some clones in this sample may be carry-over from other donors' samples. Input material: PBMCs.

The sequenced DNA: TGCAGCGTTGCTTACAGCCGTACCTACGAGCAGTACTTC. Protein translation: CSVAYSRTYEQYF. The chain employs TRBV29-1 and TRBJ2-7, with the D gene uncertain. At the junction V is shortened by 4 bases and J by 2 bases, with 12 bases in between. The CDR3 measures 13 amino acids from cysteine to phenylalanine. CDR3 DNA is the only sequence kept; it has 39 bases, read in frame from the first base. CDR1 and CDR2 (SQVTM, ANQGSEA) derive from the germline V gene.